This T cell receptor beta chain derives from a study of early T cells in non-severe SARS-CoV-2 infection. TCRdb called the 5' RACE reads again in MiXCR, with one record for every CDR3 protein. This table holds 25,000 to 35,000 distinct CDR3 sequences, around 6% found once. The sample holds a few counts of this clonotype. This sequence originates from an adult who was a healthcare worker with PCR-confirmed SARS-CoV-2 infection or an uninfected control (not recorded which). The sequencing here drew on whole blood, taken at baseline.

The CDR3 region has the DNA TGTGCCAGCAGTTACTCGTACAGTAACTATGGCTACACCTTC. This codes for CASSYSYSNYGYTF. V and J are TRBV6-5 and TRBJ1-2; D gene uncertain. The CDR3 length is 14 residues. CDR1 MNHEY and CDR2 SVGAGI come from the germline V gene. Trimming removed 0 bases at V and 1 base at J, with 6 bases between.